This T cell receptor (beta chain) was identified in a study of blood T cell repertoires in COVID-19 (dated by TCRdb to 2020 to 2022). Turning to the overall study: Collaborator samples came from the United States, Italy and Spain and covered acute and convalescent phases of COVID-19. The prospective study material was composed of cDNA or gDNA derived from T cells, B-cell-depleted T cells, or PBMCs. Deeply sampled blood TCRbeta repertoires from subjects exposed to, actively infected with, or recovered from COVID-19 were included in the dataset. A freely available public database, intended as a resource for researchers studying the immune response to SARS-CoV-2, is where the repertoires were released. The samples were drawn from two sources: the first 160 participants of the ongoing ImmuneRACE study, and 1,254 subjects contributed by 6 global collaborators. Nearly every sample came with metadata listing a de-identified subject ID, COVID-19 status, age in years and sex. HLA class I and class II types, where available, came from metadata supplied by the sample provider rather than from assay-based typing. What the study reported, not specific to this receptor: The amount of clinical and demographic metadata varied by source and participant and was provided uncurated.

Collaborating institutions collected whole blood in K2EDTA tubes following their own protocols. For TCRbeta analysis, collaborators shipped samples in one of three forms: frozen whole blood, isolated PBMCs, or DNA extracted from either of those sample types. TCRbeta CDR3 regions were amplified from genomic DNA by means of the immunoSEQ Assay, a bias-controlled multiplex PCR. As for the original processing: Within the assay, amplification of reference gene primers was used to estimate how many nucleated cells each sample contained. To quantify the absolute abundance of each unique TCRbeta CDR3 rearrangement, sequence reads were collapsed and filtered. Productive Simpson clonality was computed per sample as the square root of Simpson's diversity index over productive rearrangements. TCRdb took over this immuneACCESS table, retaining in-frame rearrangements with V and J assigned. Such tables are incomplete; in checked studies, under half of the missing clones stem from an unresolved V gene, and the remainder is unexplained. V and J calls and clone size are those listed in that table; D and trimming were worked out from the DNA. This sample gives roughly 76,000 clones in total; over 75% of them show up just once. The top ten clones comprise 29% of the sample.

Comment on this clone: The target of this receptor is not known. The record has no base qualities; no much larger clone is one base away.

The germline V gene gives CDR1 as SGDLS and CDR2 as YYNGEE. Trimming costs V 4 bases and J 1 base, and their ends lie 8 bases apart. The CDR3 spans 14 residues, from the cysteine through the phenylalanine. Left in the record is the CDR3 DNA by itself, 42 bases read in frame from the first base. Sample: peripheral blood. The V and J genes are TRBV9 and TRBJ2-2; the D gene is not confidently resolved. The sequence derives from an elderly woman with active or convalescent COVID-19. The DNA sequence follows: TGTGCCAGCAGCTCGAGAATGAACACCGGGGAGCTGTTTTTT. This codes for CASSSRMNTGELFF.